This T cell receptor (beta chain) was sequenced during a study of beta chain features in type 1 diabetes. Study-wide results and limits: Patients with type 1 diabetes carried fewer insertions and had more deletions at their VDJ junctions. Type 1 diabetes patients showed a moderate but significant shortening of TCRB CDR3s in all four CD4+ subsets.

Reverse transcription of all isolated RNA meant that expressed TCRB transcripts were sequenced. The repertoire was sequenced with immunoSEQ multiplex PCR; TCRdb's copy has only in-frame clones and lacks some. The sample consists of about 160,000 clones, approximately 9% of them appearing once. A remark on this clone: Its antigen remains unknown.

Germline values: CDR1 SGHTA, CDR2 FQGNSA. Trimming took off 2 bases at V and 7 bases at J, with 15 bases between the two ends. CDR3 size: 14 residues. The material sequenced was central memory CD4+ T cells from blood. This sequence was found in a woman under 30 with type 1 diabetes. V and J are TRBV7-2 and TRBJ2-7; D is perhaps TRBD1 (6 bases). The CDR3 DNA is TGTGCCAGCAGCTTATCCTACACAGGGCGGGAGCAGTACTTC. This encodes CASSLSYTGREQYF.